This entry lists 14 T cell receptor beta chains sequenced from one sample in a study of regulatory T cells in long-lasting Graves disease. iRepertoire HTBI primers and Arm-PCR of CDR3 regions built TCR beta libraries. MiXCR, applied by TCRdb to the multiplex PCR reads, yields one record per CDR3 protein. The sample comprises 400,000 or so distinct CDR3 sequences, about 20% of which are singletons, and roughly a quarter rests with the top ten. Time point denoted: persistent/refractory GD, antithyroid drugs over 5 years with positive TRAb. PBMC RNA was the source of the TCR library. Sequenced here: peripheral blood mononuclear cells (PBMCs), sampled when the disease was refractory, from a patient treated with antithyroid drugs. The receptors were gathered from a female donor with Graves disease.

This clonotype was picked up many times. The chain recombines TRBV6-1 with TRBJ2-7; D call uncertain. This CDR3 is built from 11 residues. The V and J ends lost 7 bases and 4 bases respectively, with 8 bases between them. Germline assignment: CDR1 MNHNS and CDR2 SASEGT. CDR3 protein: CASKGSYEQYF. The CDR3 DNA reads as TGTGCCAGCAAGGGTTCTTACGAGCAGTACTTC.

A few counts support this clonotype. This chain joins TRBV28 and TRBJ2-7; 8 nucleotides match TRBD2. The CDR3 spans 14 residues. V dropped 9 bases and J dropped 3; count of bases not matched to a gene: 10. Germline CDR1 and CDR2: MDHEN and SYDVKM. In DNA, the CDR3 is TGTGCCAGTGACGGGAGGGGAGGGATCTACGAGCAGTACTTC. Its protein is CASDGRGGIYEQYF.

This clonotype was counted a few times. V gene TRBV5-6 combines with J gene TRBJ1-1; D might be TRBD1 (5 bases). Germline CDR1 is SGHDT and CDR2 is YYEEEE. This CDR3 has 14 residues. V gave up 2 bases and J gave up 5 bases, with 13 bases separating them. CDR3 nucleotide sequence: TGTGCCAGCAGCTTTTCCGGGGCCGGGACTGAAGCTTTCTTT. It encodes CASSFSGAGTEAFF. The entire variable domain, with the rest obtained from reference TRBV5-6 and TRBJ1-1, is as follows: DAGVTQSPTHLIKTRGQQVTLRCSPKSGHDTVSWYQQALGQGPQFIFQYYEEEERQRGNFPDRFSGHQFPNYSSELNVNALLLGDSALYLCASSFSGAGTEAFFGQGTRLTVV.

The sample holds many counts of this clonotype. This chain uses TRBV6-1 with TRBJ2-2, with 11 bases matching TRBD1. This CDR3 spans 19 amino acids. Trimming removed 6 bases from V and 5 bases from J; junction bases left unmatched: 17. Germline assignment: CDR1 MNHNS and CDR2 SASEGT. This CDR3 is CASRRTGGASVHPTGELFF. The CDR3 nucleotides are TGTGCCAGCAGGAGGACAGGGGGCGCGTCGGTCCACCCTACCGGGGAGCTGTTTTTT.

A few counts support this clonotype. The chain recombines TRBV15 with TRBJ2-4; 13 bases fit TRBD2. V shed 0 bases, J shed 0 bases, and the junction held 14 bases outside the gene matches. This CDR3 is 22 amino acids long. Germline CDR1 is LNHNV and CDR2 is YYDKDF (reference sequence). CDR3 sequence: CATSRDSNRAGLAGLAKNIQYF. CDR3 in DNA: TGTGCCACCAGCAGAGATTCAAATCGAGCGGGACTAGCGGGACTAGCCAAAAACATTCAGTACTTC. Full variable domain (missing parts from reference TRBV15 and TRBJ2-4): DAMVIQNPRYQVTQFGKPVTLSCSQTLNHNVMYWYQQKSSQAPKLLFHYYDKDFNNEADTPDNFQSRRPNTSFCFLDIRSPGLGDTAMYLCATSRDSNRAGLAGLAKNIQYFGAGTRLSVL.

The table lists this clonotype with many counts. V gene TRBV7-2 combines with J gene TRBJ1-1; D ambiguous. Germline-derived CDR1 and CDR2 are SGHTA and FQGNSA. There are 15 residues in the CDR3. The V end lost 1 base, the J end lost 1 base, and 10 bases lay between the germline ends. CDR3 sequence reads: CASSLDFNRNTEAFF. In DNA, the CDR3 is TGTGCCAGCAGCTTAGATTTCAACAGGAACACTGAAGCTTTCTTT. Using reference TRBV7-2 and TRBJ1-1 for the parts outside the CDR3, the full variable domain is GAGVSQSPSNKVTEKGKDVELRCDPISGHTALYWYRQSLGQGLEFLIYFQGNSAPDKSGLPSDRFSAERTGGSVSTLTIQRTQQEDSAVYLCASSLDFNRNTEAFFGQGTRLTVV.

This clonotype appeared once. The junction and the germline gene differ at one end; a read error may be behind it. The chain combines TRBV5-6 with TRBJ2-7; TRBD2 matches 12 bases. CDR1 SGHDT and CDR2 YYEEEE come from the germline V gene. The CDR3 contains 17 residues. CDR3 in amino acids: CANSVFQTSGRSVQQYF. CDR3 in DNA: TGTGCCAACAGCGTATTCCAGACTAGCGGGAGATCGGTCCAGCAGTACTTC.

This clonotype appeared once. The chain links TRBV20-1 to TRBJ2-5; 8 nucleotides match TRBD2. Germline V gene sequence: CDR1 DFQATT, CDR2 SNEGSKA (reference sequence). V trimming: 1 base; J trimming: 4 bases; junction bases outside the gene matches: 5. This CDR3 comprises 14 residues. In DNA form, the CDR3 reads TGCAGTGCTAGAGGCTACGGGAGGGTAGAGACCCAGTACTTC. Residues: CSARGYGRVETQYF.

The V call is TRBV27, the J call TRBJ2-1, with 14 bases identical to TRBD2. The germline V gene has CDR1 MNHEY and CDR2 SMNVEV (reference sequence). V gave up 5 bases and J gave up 4 bases; unmatched junction bases: 7. The CDR3 has 17 amino acids. The CDR3 region has the DNA TGTGCCAGCAGTCCACCTGGGACTAGCGGGGGTTACAATGAGCAGTTCTTC. Protein sequence: CASSPPGTSGGYNEQFF.

This chain links TRBV11-2 with TRBJ2-3, with 8 bases that match TRBD1. Losses at the gene ends were 5 bases for V and 6 bases for J; bases not matched to a gene: 13. CDR1 is SGHAT and CDR2 is FQNNGV in the germline V gene. This CDR3 has 16 amino acids. This CDR3 is CASSQDGQGKADTQYF. The CDR3 nucleotides are TGTGCCAGCAGCCAAGACGGACAGGGCAAGGCGGATACGCAGTATTTT.

The CDR3 coding sequence is TGCGCCAGCAGCTTGGAGGTGGGCGGGAGCTACGAGCAGTACTTC. Protein sequence: CASSLEVGGSYEQYF. The V call is TRBV5-1, the J call TRBJ2-7; 7 bases match TRBD2. Losses at the gene ends were 0 bases for V and 3 bases for J; bases not matched to a gene: 6. Germline V gene lookup returns CDR1 SGHRS and CDR2 YFSETQ. The CDR3 is 15 amino acids.

This rearrangement joins TRBV5-5 to TRBJ1-5, with D possibly TRBD1 on 6 matching bases. CDR3 length: 15 amino acids. Germline lookup yields CDR1 SGHKS and CDR2 YYEKEE (reference sequence). V was trimmed by 4 bases and J by 6 bases, leaving 17 bases between them. In DNA, the CDR3 is TGTGCCAGCAGCGCACTTTTGGGGGCATTTCAGCCCCAGCATTTT. This encodes CASSALLGAFQPQHF. Filled out from reference TRBV5-5 and TRBJ1-5, the complete variable domain reads DAGVTQSPTHLIKTRGQQVTLRCSPISGHKSVSWYQQVLGQGPQFIFQYYEKEERGRGNFPDRFSARQFPNYSSELNVNALLLGDSALYLCASSALLGAFQPQHFGDGTRLSIL.

This clonotype has just a few counts. J is TRBJ1-2 and V is TRBV10-3; 10 bases fit TRBD1. Germline values: CDR1 ENHRY, CDR2 SYGVKD. The CDR3 has 15 amino acids. V lost 3 bases, J lost 5 bases, and 6 bases stayed unmatched. The CDR3 bases are TGTGCCATCAGTGACCAAGACAGGGGGCTTTATGGCTACACCTTC. Amino acid sequence: CAISDQDRGLYGYTF.

The chain employs TRBV13 and TRBJ2-5; D gene ambiguous. CDR1 PRHDT and CDR2 FYEKMQ come from the germline V gene (reference sequence). The CDR3 contains 13 residues. V was pared by 7 bases and J by 4 bases, with 13 bases between. In DNA, the CDR3 is TGTGCCAGCAAACTGAGACTCGGAGAGACCCAGTACTTC. Encoded protein: CASKLRLGETQYF.